This TCR beta chain was found in a study of blood T cell repertoires in COVID-19. About the research overall: Donors in the United States, Italy and Spain gave samples during acute or convalescent COVID-19. T cells, B-cell-depleted T cells, or PBMCs supplied cDNA or gDNA.

Per the original methods: Amplification with reference gene primers provided the estimates of nucleated cell counts. Sequencing was performed with immunoSEQ multiplex PCR; in TCRdb, only in-frame clones are kept and a portion is missing. Clone size and the V and J calls come from that table; the DNA yielded D and trimming. Seen here are under 250,000 clones, around 92% observed once, and the top ten hold 0.95% to 1.5%. The germline V gene encodes CDR1 SGHNT and CDR2 YYREEE (reference sequence). CDR3 length: 15 residues. V lost 1 base, J lost 7 bases, and 5 bases stayed unmatched. The origin of this receptor is a man aged 30 to 39 with acute or convalescent COVID-19. J is TRBJ2-3 and V is TRBV5-4, with 11 positions matching TRBD2. Sequenced: peripheral blood. The DNA for the CDR3 is TGTGCCAGCAGCTTGACTAGCGGGAGTATTCATACGCAGTATTTT. Translating gives CASSLTSGSIHTQYF.